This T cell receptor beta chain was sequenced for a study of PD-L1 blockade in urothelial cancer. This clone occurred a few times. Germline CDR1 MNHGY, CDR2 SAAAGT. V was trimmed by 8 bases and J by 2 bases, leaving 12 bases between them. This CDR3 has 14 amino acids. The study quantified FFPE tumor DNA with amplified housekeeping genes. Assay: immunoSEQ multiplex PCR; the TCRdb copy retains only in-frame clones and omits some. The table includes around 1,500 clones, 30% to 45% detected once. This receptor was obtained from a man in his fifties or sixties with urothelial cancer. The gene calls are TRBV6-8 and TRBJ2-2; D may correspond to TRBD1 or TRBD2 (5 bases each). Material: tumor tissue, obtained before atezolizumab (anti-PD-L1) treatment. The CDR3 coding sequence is TGTGCCAGCGGATGGGGGAGAAACACCGGGGAGCTGTTTTTT. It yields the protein CASGWGRNTGELFF.